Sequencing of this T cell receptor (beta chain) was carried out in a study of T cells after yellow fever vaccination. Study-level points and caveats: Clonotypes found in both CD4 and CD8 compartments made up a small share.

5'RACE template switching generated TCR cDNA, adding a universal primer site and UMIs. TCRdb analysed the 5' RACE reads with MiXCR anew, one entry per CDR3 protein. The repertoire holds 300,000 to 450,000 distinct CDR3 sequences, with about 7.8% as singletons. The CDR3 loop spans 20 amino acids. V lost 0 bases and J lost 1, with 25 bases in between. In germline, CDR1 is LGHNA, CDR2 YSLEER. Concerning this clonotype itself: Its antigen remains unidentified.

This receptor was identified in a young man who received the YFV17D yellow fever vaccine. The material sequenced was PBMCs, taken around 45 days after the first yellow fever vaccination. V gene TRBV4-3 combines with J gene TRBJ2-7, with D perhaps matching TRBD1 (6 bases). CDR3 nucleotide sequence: TGCGCCAGCAGCCAAGACCGGGTTAGAAGGAGGACCGGACAGTCCTACGAGCAGTACTTC. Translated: CASSQDRVRRRTGQSYEQYF.